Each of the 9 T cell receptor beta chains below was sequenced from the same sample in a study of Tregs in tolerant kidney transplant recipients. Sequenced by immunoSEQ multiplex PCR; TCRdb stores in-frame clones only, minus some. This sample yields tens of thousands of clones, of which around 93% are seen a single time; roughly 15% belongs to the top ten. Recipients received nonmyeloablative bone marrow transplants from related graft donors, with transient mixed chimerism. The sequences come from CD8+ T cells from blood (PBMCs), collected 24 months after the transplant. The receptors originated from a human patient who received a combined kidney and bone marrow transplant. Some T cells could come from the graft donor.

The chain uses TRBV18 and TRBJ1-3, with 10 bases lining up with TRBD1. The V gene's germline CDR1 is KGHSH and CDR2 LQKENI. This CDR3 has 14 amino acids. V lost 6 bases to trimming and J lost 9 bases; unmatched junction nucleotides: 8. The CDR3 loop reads CASSTGQGTGTIYF. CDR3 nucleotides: TGTGCCAGCTCTACGGGACAGGGGACGGGCACCATATATTTT.

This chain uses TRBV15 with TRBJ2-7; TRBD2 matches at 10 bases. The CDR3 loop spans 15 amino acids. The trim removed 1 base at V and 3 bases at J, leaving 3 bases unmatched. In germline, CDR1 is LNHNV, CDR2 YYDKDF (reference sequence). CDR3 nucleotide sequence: TGTGCCACCAGCAGAGGGACTAGCGGAAACTACGAGCAGTACTTC. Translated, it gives CATSRGTSGNYEQYF.

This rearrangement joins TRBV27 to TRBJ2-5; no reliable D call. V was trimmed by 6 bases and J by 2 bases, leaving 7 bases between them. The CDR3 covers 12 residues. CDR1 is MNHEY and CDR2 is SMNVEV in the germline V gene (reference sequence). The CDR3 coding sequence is TGTGCCAGCAGCCCAAATCAAGAGACCCAGTACTTC. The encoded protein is CASSPNQETQYF.

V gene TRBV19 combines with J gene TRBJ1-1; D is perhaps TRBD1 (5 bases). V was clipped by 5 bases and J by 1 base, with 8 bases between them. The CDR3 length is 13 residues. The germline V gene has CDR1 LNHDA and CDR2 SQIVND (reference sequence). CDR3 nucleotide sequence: TGTGCCAGTAGTGACGGACAGAACACTGAAGCTTTCTTT. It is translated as CASSDGQNTEAFF.

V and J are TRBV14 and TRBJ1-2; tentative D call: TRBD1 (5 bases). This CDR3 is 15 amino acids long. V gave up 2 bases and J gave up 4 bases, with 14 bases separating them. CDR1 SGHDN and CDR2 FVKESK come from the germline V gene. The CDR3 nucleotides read TGTGCCAGCAGCCAATTTCAGGGATCCCTCTATGGCTACACCTTC. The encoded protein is CASSQFQGSLYGYTF.

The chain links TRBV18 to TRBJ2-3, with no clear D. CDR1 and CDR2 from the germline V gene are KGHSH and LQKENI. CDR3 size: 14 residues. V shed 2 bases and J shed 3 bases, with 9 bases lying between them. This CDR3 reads CASSPSGTTDTQYF. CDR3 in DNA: TGTGCCAGCTCACCATCAGGAACAACAGATACGCAGTATTTT.

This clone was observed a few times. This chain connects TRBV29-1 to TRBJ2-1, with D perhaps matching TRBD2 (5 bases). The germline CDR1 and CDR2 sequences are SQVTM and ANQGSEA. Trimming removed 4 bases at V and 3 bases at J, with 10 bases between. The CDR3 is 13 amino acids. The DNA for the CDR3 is TGCAGCGTTGGCGGGTTTAGCTACAATGAGCAGTTCTTC. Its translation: CSVGGFSYNEQFF.

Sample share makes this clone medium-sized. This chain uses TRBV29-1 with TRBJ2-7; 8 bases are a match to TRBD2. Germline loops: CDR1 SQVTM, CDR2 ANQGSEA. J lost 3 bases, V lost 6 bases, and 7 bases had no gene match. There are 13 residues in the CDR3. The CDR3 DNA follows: TGCAGCGTGGGAGCGGGGGATCACTACGAGCAGTACTTC. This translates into CSVGAGDHYEQYF.

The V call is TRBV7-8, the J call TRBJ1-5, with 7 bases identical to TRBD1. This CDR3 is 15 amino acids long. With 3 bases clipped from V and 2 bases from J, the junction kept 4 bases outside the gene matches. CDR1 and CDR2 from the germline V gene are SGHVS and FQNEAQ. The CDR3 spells CASSLRGQRNQPQHF. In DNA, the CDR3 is TGTGCCAGCAGCTTGAGGGGGCAGCGCAATCAGCCCCAGCATTTT.